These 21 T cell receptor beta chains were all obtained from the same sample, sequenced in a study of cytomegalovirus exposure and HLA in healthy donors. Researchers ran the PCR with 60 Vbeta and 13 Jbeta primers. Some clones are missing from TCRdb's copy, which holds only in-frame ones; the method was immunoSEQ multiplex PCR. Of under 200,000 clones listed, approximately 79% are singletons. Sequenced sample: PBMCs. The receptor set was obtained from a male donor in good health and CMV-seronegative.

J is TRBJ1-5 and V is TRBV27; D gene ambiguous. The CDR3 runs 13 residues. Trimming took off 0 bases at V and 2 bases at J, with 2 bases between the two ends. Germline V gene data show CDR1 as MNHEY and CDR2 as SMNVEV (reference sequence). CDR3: CASSLSGNQPQHF. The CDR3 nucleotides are TGTGCCAGCAGTTTATCCGGCAATCAGCCCCAGCATTTT.

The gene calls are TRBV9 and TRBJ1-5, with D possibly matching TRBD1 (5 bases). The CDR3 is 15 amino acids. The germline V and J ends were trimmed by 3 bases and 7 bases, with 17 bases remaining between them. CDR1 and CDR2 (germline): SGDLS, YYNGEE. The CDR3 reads CASSAAPGGAQPQHF. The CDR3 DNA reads TGTGCCAGCAGCGCCGCCCCGGGTGGGGCGCAGCCCCAGCATTTT.

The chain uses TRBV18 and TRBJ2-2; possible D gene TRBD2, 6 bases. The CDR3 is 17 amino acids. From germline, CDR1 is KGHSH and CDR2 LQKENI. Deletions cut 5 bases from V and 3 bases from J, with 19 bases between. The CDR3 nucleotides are TGTGCCAGCTCATCATATGACTCGGGCGGGGACACCGGGGAGCTGTTTTTT. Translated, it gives CASSSYDSGGDTGELFF.

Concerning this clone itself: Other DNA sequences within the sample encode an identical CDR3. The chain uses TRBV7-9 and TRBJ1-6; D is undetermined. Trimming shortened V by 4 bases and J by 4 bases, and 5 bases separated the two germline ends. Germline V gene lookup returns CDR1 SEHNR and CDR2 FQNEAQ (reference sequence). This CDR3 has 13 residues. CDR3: CASSSLYNSPLHF. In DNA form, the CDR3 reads TGTGCCAGCAGCTCCCTTTATAATTCACCCCTCCACTTT.

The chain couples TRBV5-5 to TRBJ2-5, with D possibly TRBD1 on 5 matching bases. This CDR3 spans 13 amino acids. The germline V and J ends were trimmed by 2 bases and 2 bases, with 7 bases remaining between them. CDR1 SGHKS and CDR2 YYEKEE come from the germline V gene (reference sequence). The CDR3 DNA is TGTGCCAGCAGCTTTTCAGGGCAAGAGACCCAGTACTTC. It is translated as CASSFSGQETQYF. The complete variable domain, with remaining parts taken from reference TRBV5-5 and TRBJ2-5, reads DAGVTQSPTHLIKTRGQQVTLRCSPISGHKSVSWYQQVLGQGPQFIFQYYEKEERGRGNFPDRFSARQFPNYSSELNVNALLLGDSALYLCASSFSGQETQYFGPGTRLLVL.

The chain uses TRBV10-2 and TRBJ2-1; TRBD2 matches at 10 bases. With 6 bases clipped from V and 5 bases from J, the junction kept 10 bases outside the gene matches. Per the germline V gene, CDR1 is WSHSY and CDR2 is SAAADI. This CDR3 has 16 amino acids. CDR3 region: CASSDQRGGLDNEQFF. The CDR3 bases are TGCGCCAGCAGCGACCAGCGGGGGGGATTGGACAATGAGCAGTTCTTC.

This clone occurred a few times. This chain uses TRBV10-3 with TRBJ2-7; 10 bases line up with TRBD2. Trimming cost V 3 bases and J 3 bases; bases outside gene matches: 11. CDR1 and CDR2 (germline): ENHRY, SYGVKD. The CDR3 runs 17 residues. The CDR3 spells CAISDTSGAKALYEQYF. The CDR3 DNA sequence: TGTGCCATCAGTGACACTAGCGGGGCCAAGGCTCTCTACGAGCAGTACTTC.

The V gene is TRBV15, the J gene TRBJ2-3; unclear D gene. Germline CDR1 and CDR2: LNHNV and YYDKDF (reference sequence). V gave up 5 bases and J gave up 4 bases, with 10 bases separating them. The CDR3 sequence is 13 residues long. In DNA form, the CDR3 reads TGTGCCACCAGCTTAATTAGCCCAGATACGCAGTATTTT. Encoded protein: CATSLISPDTQYF.

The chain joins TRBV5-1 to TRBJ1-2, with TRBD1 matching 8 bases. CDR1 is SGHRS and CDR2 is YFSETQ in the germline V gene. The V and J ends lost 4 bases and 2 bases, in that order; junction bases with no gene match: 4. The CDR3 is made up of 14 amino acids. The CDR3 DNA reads TGCGCCAGCAGCCAGGGACAGGAGAACTATGGCTACACCTTC. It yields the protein CASSQGQENYGYTF.

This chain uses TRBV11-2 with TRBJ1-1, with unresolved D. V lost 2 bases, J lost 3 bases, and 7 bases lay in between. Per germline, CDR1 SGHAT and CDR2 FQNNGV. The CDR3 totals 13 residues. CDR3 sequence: CASSLQEDTEAFF. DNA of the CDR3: TGTGCCAGCAGCTTACAGGAGGACACTGAAGCTTTCTTT.

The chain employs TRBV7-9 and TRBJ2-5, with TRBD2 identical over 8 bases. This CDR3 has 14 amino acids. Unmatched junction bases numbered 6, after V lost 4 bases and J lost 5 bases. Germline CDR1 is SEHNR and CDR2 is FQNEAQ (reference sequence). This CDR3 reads CASSWGLGRETQYF. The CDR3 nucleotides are TGTGCCAGCAGCTGGGGACTAGGACGCGAGACCCAGTACTTC.

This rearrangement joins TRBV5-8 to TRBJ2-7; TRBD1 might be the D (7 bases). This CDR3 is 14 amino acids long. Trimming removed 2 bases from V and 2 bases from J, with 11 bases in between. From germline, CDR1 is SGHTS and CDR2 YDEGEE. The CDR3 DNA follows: TGTGCCAGCAGCTTTCAGGGGGGCACCTACGAGCAGTACTTC. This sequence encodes CASSFQGGTYEQYF. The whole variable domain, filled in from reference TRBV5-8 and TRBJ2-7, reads EAGVTQSPTHLIKTRGQQATLRCSPISGHTSVYWYQQALGLGLQFLLWYDEGEERNRGNFPPRFSGRQFPNYSSELNVNALELEDSALYLCASSFQGGTYEQYFGPGTRLTVT.

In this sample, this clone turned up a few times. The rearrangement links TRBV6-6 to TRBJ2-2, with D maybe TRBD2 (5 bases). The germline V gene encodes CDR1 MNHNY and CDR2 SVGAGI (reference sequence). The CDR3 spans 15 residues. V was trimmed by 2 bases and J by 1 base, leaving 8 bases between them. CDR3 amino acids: CASSYVRGNTGELFF. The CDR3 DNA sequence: TGTGCCAGCAGTTACGTCCGGGGGAACACCGGGGAGCTGTTTTTT.

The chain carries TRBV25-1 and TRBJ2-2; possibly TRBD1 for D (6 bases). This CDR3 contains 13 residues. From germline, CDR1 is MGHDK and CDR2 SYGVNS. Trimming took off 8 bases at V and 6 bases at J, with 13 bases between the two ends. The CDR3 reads CASRRGAAGELFF. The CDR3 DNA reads TGTGCCAGCCGCAGGGGTGCGGCCGGGGAGCTGTTTTTT.

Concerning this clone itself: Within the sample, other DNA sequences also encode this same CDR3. The CDR3 region is CASSFTGGETQYF. The CDR3 coding sequence is TGTGCCAGCAGCTTCACCGGGGGAGAGACCCAGTACTTC. The chain joins TRBV5-4 to TRBJ2-5; tentatively, D is TRBD2 (6 bases). V was cut by 2 bases and J by 4 bases, with 9 bases left in between. The CDR3 spans 13 residues. Germline-derived CDR1 and CDR2 are SGHNT and YYREEE (reference sequence). The full variable domain, with the rest looked up from reference TRBV5-4 and TRBJ2-5, is ETGVTQSPTHLIKTRGQQVTLRCSSQSGHNTVSWYQQALGQGPQFIFQYYREEENGRGNFPPRFSGLQFPNYSSELNVNALELDDSALYLCASSFTGGETQYFGPGTRLLVL.

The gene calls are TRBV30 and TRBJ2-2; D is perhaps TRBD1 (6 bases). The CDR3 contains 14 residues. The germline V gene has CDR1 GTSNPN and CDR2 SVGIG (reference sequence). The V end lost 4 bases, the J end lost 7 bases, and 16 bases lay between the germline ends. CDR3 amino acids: CAWTLQGFGGELFF. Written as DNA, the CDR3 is TGTGCCTGGACTCTGCAGGGGTTTGGCGGGGAGCTGTTTTTT.

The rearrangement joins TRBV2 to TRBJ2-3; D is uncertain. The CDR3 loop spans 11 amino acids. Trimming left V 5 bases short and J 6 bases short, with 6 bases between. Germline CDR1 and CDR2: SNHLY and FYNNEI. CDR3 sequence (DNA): TGTGCCAGCAGTAGAGGTGATACGCAGTATTTT. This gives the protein CASSRGDTQYF.

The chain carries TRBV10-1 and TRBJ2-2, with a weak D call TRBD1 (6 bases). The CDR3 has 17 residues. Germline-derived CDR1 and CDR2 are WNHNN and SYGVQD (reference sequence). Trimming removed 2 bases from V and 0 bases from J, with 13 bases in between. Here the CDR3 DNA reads TGCGCCAGCAGTGAGCCAGGACAGTCTTCGAACACCGGGGAGCTGTTTTTT. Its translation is CASSEPGQSSNTGELFF.

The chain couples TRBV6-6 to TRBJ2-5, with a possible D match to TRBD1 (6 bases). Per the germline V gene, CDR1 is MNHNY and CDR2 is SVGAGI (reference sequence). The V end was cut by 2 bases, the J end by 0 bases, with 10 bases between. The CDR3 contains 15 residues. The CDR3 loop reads CASSYRNRDQETQYF. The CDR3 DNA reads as TGTGCCAGCAGTTACCGCAACAGGGACCAAGAGACCCAGTACTTC.

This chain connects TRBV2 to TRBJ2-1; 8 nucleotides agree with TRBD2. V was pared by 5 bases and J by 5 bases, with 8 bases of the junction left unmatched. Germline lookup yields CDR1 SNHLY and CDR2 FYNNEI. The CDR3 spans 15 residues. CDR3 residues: CASSLLAAIDNEQFF. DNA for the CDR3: TGTGCCAGCAGTCTACTAGCGGCGATTGACAATGAGCAGTTCTTC.

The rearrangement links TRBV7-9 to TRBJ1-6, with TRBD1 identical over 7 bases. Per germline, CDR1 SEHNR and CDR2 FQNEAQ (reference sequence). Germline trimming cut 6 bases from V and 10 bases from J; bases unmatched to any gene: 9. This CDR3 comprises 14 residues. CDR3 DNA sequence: TGTGCCAGCAGATTCACAGGGGAGAACTCACCCCTCCACTTT. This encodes CASRFTGENSPLHF.